This T cell receptor beta chain was captured in a study of glioma-infiltrating T cells after dendritic cell vaccination. Study context: Glioblastoma patients came from Phase I and II dendritic cell vaccination trials. The vaccine used monocyte-derived dendritic cells pulsed overnight with autologous tumor lysate. At biweekly intervals, patients got three intradermal dendritic cell vaccine injections. General study results and limits: Survival was not directly related to TCR clonality in these patients.

V lost 0 bases and J 4 bases, leaving 9 bases between the germline ends. This CDR3 spans 14 amino acids. Germline CDR1 is LNHNV and CDR2 is YYDKDF (reference sequence). As to this clone: Its target is not known.

Using immunoSEQ multiplex PCR, the repertoire was profiled, and TCRdb retains in-frame clones only, with some absent. The sample consists of 95,000 or so clones, more than 70% of them appearing once. The chain is built from TRBV15 and TRBJ1-1, with D maybe TRBD1 (5 bases). The source is a human donor with glioblastoma. The sequencing here drew on blood, taken before dendritic cell vaccination. Here the CDR3 reads CATSRDREATEAFF. CDR3 sequence (DNA): TGTGCCACCAGCAGAGACAGGGAGGCCACTGAAGCTTTCTTT.